This T cell receptor (beta chain) is from a study of T cell responses to AZD1222 COVID-19 vaccine. The V gene's germline CDR1 is SGHVS and CDR2 FQNEAQ. Trimming cost V 5 bases and J 4 bases; bases outside gene matches: 8. The CDR3 has 14 amino acids. Assay: immunoSEQ multiplex PCR; the TCRdb copy retains only in-frame clones and omits some. The sample has fewer than 110,000 clones; roughly 89% are singletons. The receptor comes from an adult in good health. Sample: peripheral blood, taken on day 0 of AZD1222 vaccination. This chain uses TRBV7-8 with TRBJ2-7; 7 bases fit TRBD1. CDR3 sequence (DNA): TGTGCCAGCAGCCGAAGGGGACAGTTGTACGAGCAGTACTTC. It encodes CASSRRGQLYEQYF.